The clone carrying this T cell receptor (beta chain) was detected ten times or more. Alongside a J-beta primer mix, a sample-barcoded 5' primer served in a second PCR lasting 7 to 11 cycles. Via MiXCR, TCRdb re-called the 5' RACE reads, giving one row per CDR3 protein. The sample lists 1,500,000 or so distinct CDR3 sequences, roughly 43% occurring once. The data originate from a study of blood T cells in healthy people across ages. The V end lost 5 bases, the J end lost 1 base, and 22 bases lay between the germline ends. The germline CDR1 and CDR2 sequences are SNHLY and FYNNEI. The CDR3 is 18 residues long.

The specimen was blood. This receptor was identified in a woman aged 18-29 years in good health. This sequence joins TRBV2 and TRBJ2-3, with a weak D call TRBD2 (5 bases). This chain's CDR3 is CASSSTIRSRVGTDTQYF. Here the CDR3 DNA reads TGTGCCAGCAGTTCCACTATTAGATCGAGGGTAGGCACAGATACGCAGTATTTT.